Below, 10 T cell receptor beta chains from the same sample are listed, as sequenced in a study of T cell changes during pregnancy in multiple sclerosis. Sequencing used immunoSEQ multiplex PCR; TCRdb keeps in-frame clones, though not all of them. Altogether over 100,000 clones are present, roughly 92% being singletons, with the ten largest covering about 1.6%. The input for sequencing was peripheral blood, taken in the third trimester of pregnancy. The receptor set was obtained from a female donor with multiple sclerosis, enrolled in a pregnancy study.

The chain uses TRBV5-1 and TRBJ2-3, with D perhaps matching TRBD1 (5 bases). V was shortened by 5 bases and J by 2 bases, with 12 bases between the two germline ends. CDR1 SGHRS and CDR2 YFSETQ come from the germline V gene. This CDR3 comprises 14 residues. CDR3 sequence: CASRIDSFTDTQYF. Here the CDR3 DNA reads TGCGCCAGCAGGATTGACAGTTTCACAGATACGCAGTATTTT.

This sequence joins TRBV6-5 and TRBJ2-5, with 8 bases lining up with TRBD2. The CDR3 loop spans 14 amino acids. The junction had 8 bases not matched to a gene; V was cut back by 10 bases and J by 1 base. Germline loops: CDR1 MNHEY, CDR2 SVGAGI. The CDR3 sequence: CATRSGTSQETQYF. CDR3 in DNA: TGTGCCACCCGATCCGGGACTAGCCAAGAGACCCAGTACTTC.

The chain links TRBV5-8 to TRBJ1-2; D gene unclear. Germline CDR1 is SGHTS and CDR2 is YDEGEE. The length of the CDR3 is 14 residues. V was trimmed by 4 bases and J by 6 bases, leaving 16 bases between them. The CDR3 DNA sequence: TGTGCCAGCAGCCCGGACGGAGGTCTTGATGGCTACACCTTC. Its protein is CASSPDGGLDGYTF.

This chain connects TRBV28 to TRBJ2-2; 12 nucleotides align to TRBD2. Germline V gives CDR1 MDHEN, CDR2 SYDVKM. Unmatched junction bases numbered 8, after V lost 6 bases and J lost 9 bases. This CDR3 contains 15 residues. The CDR3 DNA reads as TGTGCCAGCAGGTCGACTAGCGGGAGAGATAGGGAGCTGTTTTTT. Protein sequence: CASRSTSGRDRELFF.

This clone was seen only a few times. The chain employs TRBV6-1 and TRBJ1-5; no clear D gene. The V and J ends lost 7 bases and 3 bases respectively, with 10 bases between them. The length of the CDR3 is 13 residues. Germline-derived CDR1 and CDR2 are MNHNS and SASEGT. CDR3 DNA: TGTGCCAGCAATCGGGATCTCAATCAGCCCCAGCATTTT. This sequence encodes CASNRDLNQPQHF.

The chain recombines TRBV7-9 with TRBJ2-7; 11 bases agree with TRBD2. Germline-derived CDR1 and CDR2 are SEHNR and FQNEAQ (reference sequence). The length of the CDR3 is 13 residues. J lost 3 bases, V lost 9 bases, and 4 bases had no gene match. CDR3 bases: TGTGCCAGTAGTAGCGGGAGGGGCTACGAGCAGTACTTC. Protein product: CASSSGRGYEQYF.

This clone has only a few counts. The V gene is TRBV19, the J gene TRBJ1-1, with D unresolved. The V gene lost 1 base and the J gene lost 4 bases, with 13 bases spanning the gap. Germline V gene data show CDR1 as LNHDA and CDR2 as SQIVND (reference sequence). There are 15 residues in the CDR3. CDR3: CASSIVSGISTEAFF. The CDR3 nucleotides read TGTGCCAGTAGTATAGTGAGCGGAATATCCACTGAAGCTTTCTTT. Based on the CDR3 plus reference TRBV19 and TRBJ1-1, the full variable domain is DGGITQSPKYLFRKEGQNVTLSCEQNLNHDAMYWYRQDPGQGLRLIYYSQIVNDFQKGDIAEGYSVSREKKESFPLTVTSAQKNPTAFYLCASSIVSGISTEAFFGQGTRLTVV.

V is TRBV9 and J is TRBJ2-1; 7 nucleotides match TRBD2. J lost 3 bases, V lost 0 bases, and 3 bases had no gene match. CDR3 length: 15 residues. The germline V gene encodes CDR1 SGDLS and CDR2 YYNGEE. The CDR3 sequence is CASSVEGTIYNEQFF. CDR3 in DNA: TGTGCCAGCAGCGTAGAAGGGACTATCTACAATGAGCAGTTCTTC.

The chain carries TRBV10-3 and TRBJ1-1; weak D call: TRBD1 (5 bases). V shed 10 bases and J shed 4 bases, with 22 bases lying between them. CDR3 size: 15 residues. From germline, CDR1 is ENHRY and CDR2 SYGVKD. CDR3 in DNA: TGTGCCACCCTTCCGGGACTCTACGGGGGCACTGAAGCTTTCTTT. Amino acids: CATLPGLYGGTEAFF.

The chain employs TRBV7-9 and TRBJ1-5; unclear D gene. In germline, CDR1 is SEHNR, CDR2 FQNEAQ (reference sequence). CDR3 length equals 14 residues. Trimming took off 1 base at V and 6 bases at J, with 10 bases between the two ends. As DNA, the CDR3 is TGTGCCAGCAGCTTAGGCCCAGGAACTCAGCCCCAGCATTTT. Translation gives CASSLGPGTQPQHF.